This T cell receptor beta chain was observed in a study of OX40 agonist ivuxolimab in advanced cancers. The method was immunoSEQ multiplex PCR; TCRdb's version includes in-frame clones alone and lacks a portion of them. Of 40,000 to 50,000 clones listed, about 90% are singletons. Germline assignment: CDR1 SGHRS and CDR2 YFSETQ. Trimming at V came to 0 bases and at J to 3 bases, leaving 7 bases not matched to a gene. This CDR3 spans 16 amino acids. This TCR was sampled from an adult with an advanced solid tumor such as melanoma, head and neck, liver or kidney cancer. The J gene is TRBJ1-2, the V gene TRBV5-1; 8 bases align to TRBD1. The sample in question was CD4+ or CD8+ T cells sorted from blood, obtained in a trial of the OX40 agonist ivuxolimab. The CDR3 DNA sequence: TGCGCCAGCAGCTTGGGGGACAGGCGCGGGGACTATGGCTACACCTTC. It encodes CASSLGDRRGDYGYTF.